This paragraph covers one TCR beta chain sequence. The source of the sample is a study of long-term antiretroviral therapy in people with HIV. Sequencing relied on immunoSEQ assay v3.0, run at survey level. Libraries were prepared by immunoSEQ multiplex PCR; TCRdb keeps only in-frame clonotypes and omits some of them. The sample holds 35,000 to 40,000 clones; around 75% are singletons and the top ten take around 5.1%. From germline, CDR1 is GTSNPN and CDR2 SVGIG (reference sequence). This CDR3 contains 13 residues. The V gene lost 2 bases and the J gene lost 4 bases, with 9 bases spanning the gap. This chain joins TRBV30 and TRBJ1-5; D unclear. The receptor comes from a man between 18 and 29 years old with HIV. Sequences were derived from unsorted PBMCs, sampled 1.5 years after starting antiretroviral therapy. The CDR3 protein is CAWSRGLNQPQHF. The CDR3 DNA reads TGTGCCTGGAGTCGAGGGTTGAATCAGCCCCAGCATTTT.